Shown below are 25 T cell receptor beta chains from a single sample sequenced in a study of T cells after yellow fever vaccination. Each CDR3 protein gets one entry after TCRdb re-called the 5' RACE reads with MiXCR. Of about 75,000 distinct CDR3 sequences in the sample, more than 5.5% were seen once. The sample was CD8+ T cells sorted from PBMCs, taken roughly 10 days after the first yellow fever vaccination. The receptors originated from a man aged 18 to 35 who received the YFV17D yellow fever vaccine.

This chain joins TRBV15 and TRBJ1-5; 8 bases fit TRBD1. This CDR3 contains 18 residues. CDR1 and CDR2 from the germline V gene are LNHNV and YYDKDF (reference sequence). J lost 0 bases, V lost 7 bases, and 14 bases had no gene match. CDR3: CATTTTGDVPHSNQPQHF. CDR3 DNA: TGTGCCACCACCACGACAGGGGACGTCCCCCATAGCAATCAGCCCCAGCATTTT.

This clonotype has ten or more counts. The chain couples TRBV6-1 to TRBJ1-5; tentatively, D is TRBD1 (5 bases). The germline gives CDR1 MNHNS, CDR2 SASEGT. The CDR3 is 12 amino acids. With 10 bases removed from V and 0 bases from J, the gap between germline ends came to 7 bases. The chain's CDR3 is CATRVSNQPQHF. CDR3 nucleotide sequence: TGTGCCACCAGGGTTAGCAATCAGCCCCAGCATTTT.

This clonotype was observed many times. The chain links TRBV20-1 to TRBJ2-7; D is undetermined. Deletions cut 7 bases from V and 0 bases from J, with 13 bases between. This CDR3 has 13 residues. Germline V gene data show CDR1 as DFQATT and CDR2 as SNEGSKA (reference sequence). CDR3 bases: TGCAGTGGGTGGCAACCCCTCTCCTACGAGCAGTACGTC. Amino acid sequence: CSGWQPLSYEQYV.

As concerns this clonotype: An end of the junction does not agree with germline; a read error may underlie this. The rearrangement links TRBV7-6 to TRBJ2-7; D is perhaps TRBD1 (6 bases). This CDR3 region has 13 residues. Germline CDR1 SGHVS, CDR2 FNYEAQ. CDR3 coding DNA: TGTGACAGCAGCTGGGGGCCCTCCTACGAGCAGTACTTC. It specifies CDSSWGPSYEQYF.

This clonotype has at least ten counts. This chain uses TRBV28 with TRBJ2-5; the D is unclear. Trimming removed 5 bases from V and 5 bases from J, with 15 bases in between. CDR1 is MDHEN and CDR2 is SYDVKM in the germline V gene. CDR3 length equals 14 residues. The CDR3 region has the DNA TGTGCCAGCAGTCTAACAACACCGGGCGAGACCCAGTACTTC. Its translation: CASSLTTPGETQYF.

This clonotype has a handful of counts. This chain joins TRBV7-9 and TRBJ2-1; TRBD2 might be the D (5 bases). Trimming took 3 bases from V and 6 from J, leaving 6 bases between them. The CDR3 runs 12 residues. Germline V gene lookup returns CDR1 SEHNR and CDR2 FQNEAQ (reference sequence). This CDR3 reads CASSFTSNEQFF. The CDR3 DNA sequence: TGTGCCAGCAGCTTCACTAGCAATGAGCAGTTCTTC.

This clonotype was found once. This clone may be a read error of a much larger clone one base away. The chain couples TRBV7-6 to TRBJ2-1; 7 nucleotides align to TRBD1. The germline gives CDR1 SGHVS, CDR2 FNYEAQ. This CDR3 contains 16 residues. Germline trimming cut 2 bases from V and 9 bases from J; bases unmatched to any gene: 13. The CDR3 sequence: CASSLSSEGAIGEQFF. The CDR3 DNA reads as TGTGCCAGCAGCTTAAGTAGCGAGGGGGCCATCGGTGAGCAGTTCTTC.

The sample holds many counts of this clonotype. The chain combines TRBV20-1 with TRBJ2-7; no clear D gene. Trimming removed 6 bases from V and 0 bases from J, with 15 bases in between. Germline-derived CDR1 and CDR2 are DFQATT and SNEGSKA (reference sequence). The CDR3 extends over 14 amino acids. The CDR3 nucleotides are TGCAGTGCCGAGTCCAGCGTGGACTCCTACGAGCAGTACTTC. Encoded protein: CSAESSVDSYEQYF.

The chain joins TRBV6-5 to TRBJ2-3; 8 nucleotides align to TRBD2. J lost 4 bases, V lost 6 bases, and 12 bases had no gene match. Germline assignment: CDR1 MNHEY and CDR2 SVGAGI. The CDR3 runs to 16 residues. CDR3 nucleotide sequence: TGTGCCAGCAGACTCGCGGGAGGTCTGGTTGCAGATACGCAGTATTTT. This encodes CASRLAGGLVADTQYF.

A few counts support this clonotype. CDR3 protein: CSARDFPSSPLHF. DNA of the CDR3: TGCAGTGCTAGAGATTTTCCTAGTTCACCCCTCCACTTT. The chain employs TRBV20-1 and TRBJ1-6; the D is unclear. Germline CDR1 reads DFQATT; CDR2 reads SNEGSKA (reference sequence). This CDR3 is built from 13 residues. The V end lost 0 bases, the J end lost 9 bases, and 9 bases lay between the germline ends.

There are many counts of this clonotype. The chain links TRBV12-3 or TRBV12-4 to TRBJ2-7; D gene ambiguous. V was clipped by 2 bases and J by 0 bases, with 5 bases between them. The CDR3 has 13 amino acids. The CDR3 nucleotides are TGTGCCAGCAGTTTAACACCCTCCTACGAGCAGTACGTC. This codes for CASSLTPSYEQYV.

This clonotype was seen at least ten times. The chain carries TRBV27 and TRBJ1-1; D is ambiguous. The CDR3 has 14 amino acids. Germline V gene data show CDR1 as MNHEY and CDR2 as SMNVEV (reference sequence). V was trimmed by 2 bases and J by 1 base, leaving 8 bases between them. Here the CDR3 DNA reads TGTGCCAGCAGTTTAACGGACGGGAACACTGAAGCTTTCTTT. Its translation is CASSLTDGNTEAFF.

In its sample, this clonotype was seen a few times. J is TRBJ2-1 and V is TRBV7-2, with 8 nucleotides matching TRBD2. The CDR3 loop spans 16 amino acids. J lost 1 base, V lost 6 bases, and 8 bases had no gene match. Per germline, CDR1 SGHTA and CDR2 FQGNSA. The DNA of the CDR3 is TGTGCCAGCAGTCCCACACTAGCGGAGTCCTACAATGAGCAGTTCTTC. This sequence encodes CASSPTLAESYNEQFF.

This clonotype was counted at least ten times. This chain joins TRBV7-6 and TRBJ2-2, with D tentatively TRBD2 (5 bases). Germline CDR1 and CDR2: SGHVS and FNYEAQ. The length of the CDR3 is 15 residues. The ends were cut back, 5 bases at V and 5 bases at J, with 15 bases in the middle. The CDR3: CASSISGSGTGELFF. The CDR3 nucleotides read TGTGCCAGCAGCATTTCGGGCTCGGGGACCGGGGAGCTGTTTTTT.

In this sample, this clonotype turned up many times. V is TRBV20-1 and J is TRBJ2-1, with D perhaps matching TRBD2 (6 bases). V was clipped by 4 bases and J by 6 bases, with 16 bases between them. This CDR3 is 14 amino acids long. The germline V gene encodes CDR1 DFQATT and CDR2 SNEGSKA (reference sequence). Written as DNA, the CDR3 is TGCAGTGCTAACGGCGGGACTGTTTCCAATGAGCAGTTCTTC. It encodes CSANGGTVSNEQFF.

This clonotype was seen only a few times. This chain connects TRBV27 to TRBJ1-4; D is unclear. In germline, CDR1 is MNHEY, CDR2 SMNVEV (reference sequence). This CDR3 spans 15 amino acids. Trimming removed 3 bases at V and 4 bases at J, with 12 bases between. CDR3 nucleotides: TGTGCCAGCAGTTTTCTCCCTAGTGATAATGAAAAACTGTTTTTT. This gives the protein CASSFLPSDNEKLFF.

V gene TRBV11-2 combines with J gene TRBJ2-2; D is undetermined. Germline lookup yields CDR1 SGHAT and CDR2 FQNNGV. Trimming removed 5 bases at V and 5 bases at J, with 9 bases between. The CDR3 length is 13 residues. This CDR3 reads CASSPRRTGELFF. The CDR3 DNA is TGTGCCAGCAGCCCGAGGAGAACCGGGGAGCTGTTTTTT. The whole variable domain, remainder taken from reference TRBV11-2 and TRBJ2-2, is EAGVAQSPRYKIIEKRQSVAFWCNPISGHATLYWYQQILGQGPKLLIQFQNNGVVDDSQLPKDRFSAERLKGVDSTLKIQPAKLEDSAVYLCASSPRRTGELFFGEGSRLTVL.

This clonotype was counted ten times or more. The chain couples TRBV12-3 or TRBV12-4 to TRBJ1-1; no clear D gene. This CDR3 region has 13 residues. V shed 0 bases and J shed 7 bases, with 9 bases lying between them. The DNA of the CDR3 is TGTGCCAGCAGTTTAGCCGGTAACCGTGAAGCTTTCTTT. It is translated as CASSLAGNREAFF.

The sample holds many counts of this clonotype. This chain connects TRBV4-3 to TRBJ1-1, with D hard to call. Trimming cost V 0 bases and J 7 bases, with 12 bases left between them. Per the germline V gene, CDR1 is LGHNA and CDR2 is YSLEER. The CDR3 has 14 amino acids. CDR3 amino acids: CASSQEESTDEAFF. DNA for the CDR3: TGCGCCAGCAGCCAAGAGGAATCTACAGATGAAGCTTTCTTT.

This clonotype was picked up many times. This sequence joins TRBV7-2 and TRBJ2-7; the match to TRBD1 covers 9 bases. This CDR3 spans 14 amino acids. The trim removed 5 bases at V and 4 bases at J, leaving 6 bases unmatched. Germline V gene lookup returns CDR1 SGHTA and CDR2 FQGNSA. CDR3 residues: CASSPGTGLYEQYF. The CDR3 bases are TGTGCCAGCAGCCCGGGGACAGGGCTTTACGAGCAGTACTTC.

This clonotype was counted at least ten times. The rearrangement joins TRBV12-5 to TRBJ2-7; 7 bases align to TRBD1. The V and J ends lost 5 bases and 0 bases, in that order; junction bases with no gene match: 7. The CDR3 is made up of 15 amino acids. CDR1 is LGHNT and CDR2 is FRNRAP in the germline V gene. The CDR3 loop reads CASGPDRESSYEQYF. DNA of the CDR3: TGTGCTAGTGGTCCCGACAGGGAGAGCTCCTACGAGCAGTACTTC. Together with reference TRBV12-5 and TRBJ2-7, the CDR3 gives the full variable domain: DARVTQTPRHKVTEMGQEVTMRCQPILGHNTVFWYRQTMMQGLELLAYFRNRAPLDDSGMPKDRFSAEMPDATLATLKIQPSEPRDSAVYFCASGPDRESSYEQYFGPGTRLTVT.

This clonotype was seen ten or more times. This chain links TRBV27 with TRBJ2-7; TRBD1 matches at 8 bases. The CDR3 is 14 amino acids. Germline trimming cut 3 bases from V and 3 bases from J; bases unmatched to any gene: 4. Germline V gene data show CDR1 as MNHEY and CDR2 as SMNVEV (reference sequence). CDR3: CASSFGQGFYEQYF. The CDR3 DNA is TGTGCCAGCAGTTTCGGACAGGGTTTCTACGAGCAGTACTTC.

This clonotype appeared many times. The V gene is TRBV29-1, the J gene TRBJ2-7, with D tentatively TRBD1 (5 bases). Germline CDR1 SQVTM, CDR2 ANQGSEA. The CDR3 runs 12 residues. Trimming pared 5 bases from V and 7 bases from J, leaving 15 bases between. DNA for the CDR3: TGCAGCGTTATCCTCAGGGTCGGGGAGCAGTACTTC. This encodes CSVILRVGEQYF.

At least ten counts were recorded for this clonotype. This chain connects TRBV19 to TRBJ2-3; the D gene is possibly TRBD2 (6 bases). The CDR3 is 14 residues long. Trimming stripped 8 bases from V and 5 bases from J, with 17 bases between. CDR1 is LNHDA, CDR2 SQIVND, per germline (reference sequence). For the CDR3, the DNA is TGTGCCAGTTCTCGTGGGGGGTTTGGAGATACGCAGTATTTT. Protein: CASSRGGFGDTQYF.

At least ten counts were recorded for this clonotype. The chain combines TRBV12-3 or TRBV12-4 with TRBJ2-3, with no clear D. The CDR3 is 13 amino acids. Trimming took off 5 bases at V and 0 bases at J, with 6 bases between the two ends. The CDR3 bases are TGTGCCAGCAGTCGACTTAGCACAGATACGCAGTATTTT. Its protein product is CASSRLSTDTQYF.